The T cell receptor beta chain described here comes from a study of cytomegalovirus exposure and HLA in healthy donors. General study results and limits: More clonal expansion characterized HLA-associated TCR beta chains than equally common others in a later analysis.

The PCR employed 60 Vbeta primers together with 13 Jbeta primers. The table came from immunoSEQ multiplex PCR; TCRdb's copy has only in-frame clones and leaves some out. The table lists some 98,000 clones, about four fifths of them singletons, with approximately 3.7% in the top ten. Healthy bone marrow donors made up the donors. Germline V gene lookup returns CDR1 SGHTA and CDR2 FQGNSA. The germline V and J ends were trimmed by 2 bases and 5 bases, with 9 bases remaining between them. CDR3 length equals 14 residues. In the case of this clone: Its specificity is unknown.

Specimen: PBMCs. This clonotype originated in a female donor in good health and CMV-seropositive. J is TRBJ2-2 and V is TRBV7-2; D remains unclear. As DNA, the CDR3 is TGTGCCAGCAGCTTATACGGAGCGACCGGGGAGCTGTTTTTT. It is translated as CASSLYGATGELFF.